Below are 14 T cell receptor beta chains sequenced from a single sample in a study of T cells in Graves' hyperthyroidism and ophthalmopathy. The investigators amplified TCR beta CDR3 regions from RNA transcripts. The primer set for the first-round RT-PCR of the TCR CDR3 was HTBI. Via MiXCR, TCRdb re-called the multiplex PCR reads, giving one row per CDR3 protein. The table has 550,000 to 600,000 distinct CDR3 sequences, roughly 17% seen once; the top ten hold roughly 18%. The sequenced sample was blood. Source of these receptors: a woman younger than 35 with Graves' hyperthyroidism.

This clonotype was found a few times. This chain uses TRBV7-9 with TRBJ1-5; D is possibly TRBD1 (6 bases). Trimming left V 4 bases short and J 0 bases short, with 16 bases between. This CDR3 comprises 17 residues. Germline V gene lookup returns CDR1 SEHNR and CDR2 FQNEAQ (reference sequence). The CDR3 nucleotides are TGTGCCAGCAGCTCCAACAGGGCAGGGGATAGCAATCAGCCCCAGCATTTT. It yields the protein CASSSNRAGDSNQPQHF. Combining the CDR3 with reference TRBV7-9 and TRBJ1-5 gives the whole variable domain DTGVSQNPRHKITKRGQNVTFRCDPISEHNRLYWYRQTLGQGPEFLTYFQNEAQLEKSRLLSDRFSAERPKGSFSTLEIQRTEQGDSAMYLCASSSNRAGDSNQPQHFGDGTRLSIL.

The chain has TRBV5-1 and TRBJ2-1, with 10 bases lining up with TRBD1. The V gene end was trimmed by 4 bases and the J gene end by 4 bases; junction bases not matched to a gene: 8. CDR1 SGHRS and CDR2 YFSETQ come from the germline V gene. The CDR3 has 16 amino acids. The chain's CDR3 is CASSPPGQGGYNEQFF. The CDR3 DNA sequence: TGCGCCAGCAGCCCCCCCGGACAGGGGGGGTACAATGAGCAGTTCTTC.

This chain links TRBV7-8 with TRBJ2-3, with D hard to call. V shed 1 base and J shed 4 bases, with 12 bases lying between them. The CDR3 contains 15 residues. Germline V gene sequence: CDR1 SGHVS, CDR2 FQNEAQ. CDR3 nucleotides: TGTGCCAGCAGCTTAGAGTGGTCCCTCCCAGATACGCAGTATTTT. Encoded protein: CASSLEWSLPDTQYF.

This clonotype was counted many times. The chain couples TRBV3-1 to TRBJ2-2, with D unresolved. V lost 6 bases, J lost 4 bases, and 15 bases lay in between. CDR3 length equals 15 residues. Germline V lookup: CDR1 LGHDT, CDR2 YNNKEL (reference sequence). The chain's CDR3 is CASRPANRFTGELFF. CDR3 coding DNA: TGTGCCAGCAGACCAGCGAATCGGTTCACCGGGGAGCTGTTTTTT.

This clonotype was seen at least ten times. The chain couples TRBV2 to TRBJ2-5; 10 bases match TRBD1. In germline, CDR1 is SNHLY, CDR2 FYNNEI. This CDR3 region has 15 residues. V dropped 1 base and J dropped 5; count of bases not matched to a gene: 4. CDR3 nucleotides: TGTGCCAGCAGTGAAGGGACAGGGGGAAAGGAGACCCAGTACTTC. This gives the protein CASSEGTGGKETQYF.

The chain is built from TRBV29-1 and TRBJ1-2, with a possible D match to TRBD1 (6 bases). In germline, CDR1 is SQVTM, CDR2 ANQGSEA. The CDR3 extends over 13 amino acids. The V gene lost 3 bases and the J gene lost 4 bases, with 12 bases spanning the gap. CDR3 sequence reads: CSVELQGPYGYTF. The CDR3 DNA follows: TGCAGCGTTGAGCTACAGGGACCCTATGGCTACACCTTC.

This clonotype was found many times. The rearrangement uses TRBV12-3 or TRBV12-4 and TRBJ2-1; D is unresolved. The CDR3 length is 16 residues. V dropped 4 bases and J dropped 3 bases, with 16 bases sitting between them. The CDR3 DNA sequence: TGTGCCAGCAGTTATGAGCCGGTTTCCAGCTACAATGAGCAGTTCTTC. This sequence encodes CASSYEPVSSYNEQFF.

This clonotype occurred many times. This rearrangement joins TRBV20-1 to TRBJ1-5; 9 bases align to TRBD1. CDR1 and CDR2 (germline): DFQATT, SNEGSKA (reference sequence). This CDR3 has 13 residues. The trim removed 1 base at V and 7 bases at J, leaving 2 bases unmatched. The DNA for the CDR3 is TGCAGTGCTAGAGCCGGGACAGGGCAGCCCCAGCATTTT. This sequence encodes CSARAGTGQPQHF.

The chain carries TRBV20-1 and TRBJ2-7; tentatively, D is TRBD1 (5 bases). CDR1 DFQATT and CDR2 SNEGSKA come from the germline V gene (reference sequence). V was trimmed by 6 bases and J by 2 bases, leaving 14 bases between them. The CDR3 runs to 13 residues. The CDR3 here is CSARLRGTYEQYF. Written as DNA, the CDR3 is TGCAGTGCCCGCCTTAGGGGCACCTACGAGCAGTACTTC.

CDR3 nucleotides: TGTGCCAGCAGCTTTGGCGTTTTATCAGGGTTTTCTAAGGATCAGCCCCAGCATTTT. It specifies CASSFGVLSGFSKDQPQHF. The chain joins TRBV5-8 to TRBJ1-5, with D possibly matching TRBD1 (5 bases). CDR1 is SGHTS and CDR2 is YDEGEE in the germline V gene. The CDR3 is 19 residues long. Trimming took 2 bases from V and 5 from J, leaving 26 bases between them.

This clonotype was detected a few times. J is TRBJ2-7 and V is TRBV29-1; TRBD2 is a possible D gene (6 bases). Germline V gives CDR1 SQVTM, CDR2 ANQGSEA. The CDR3 covers 13 residues. V lost 1 base, J lost 5 bases, and 12 bases lay in between. The CDR3 spells CSVEGGEQNEQYF. The CDR3 bases are TGCAGCGTTGAAGGGGGGGAGCAGAACGAGCAGTACTTC.

In this sample, this clonotype turned up many times. The chain employs TRBV4-1 and TRBJ2-7; D remains unclear. CDR3 length: 15 residues. V was trimmed by 3 bases and J by 3 bases, leaving 15 bases between them. Looked up from germline, CDR1 is MGHRA and CDR2 is YSYEKL. The CDR3, as DNA: TGCGCCAGCAGCCAGGGTTCAGTGTTGGTCTACGAGCAGTACTTC. Encoded protein: CASSQGSVLVYEQYF.

The V and J genes are TRBV24-1 and TRBJ2-3; D not certain. V lost 4 bases to trimming and J lost 2 bases, with 6 bases between them. Germline CDR1 is KGHDR and CDR2 is SFDVKD. This CDR3 has 13 residues. In DNA, the CDR3 is TGTGCCACCAGTGAACCTCCCACAGATACGCAGTATTTT. It codes for CATSEPPTDTQYF.

CDR3 DNA sequence: TGCAGTGCTAGAGCCCTTCTAGCGGAGCGCTACAATGAGCAGTTCTTC. It yields the protein CSARALLAERYNEQFF. This chain connects TRBV20-1 to TRBJ2-1; 7 nucleotides line up with TRBD2. Losses at the gene ends were 1 base for V and 3 bases for J; bases not matched to a gene: 9. The germline gives CDR1 DFQATT, CDR2 SNEGSKA (reference sequence). This CDR3 region has 16 residues.